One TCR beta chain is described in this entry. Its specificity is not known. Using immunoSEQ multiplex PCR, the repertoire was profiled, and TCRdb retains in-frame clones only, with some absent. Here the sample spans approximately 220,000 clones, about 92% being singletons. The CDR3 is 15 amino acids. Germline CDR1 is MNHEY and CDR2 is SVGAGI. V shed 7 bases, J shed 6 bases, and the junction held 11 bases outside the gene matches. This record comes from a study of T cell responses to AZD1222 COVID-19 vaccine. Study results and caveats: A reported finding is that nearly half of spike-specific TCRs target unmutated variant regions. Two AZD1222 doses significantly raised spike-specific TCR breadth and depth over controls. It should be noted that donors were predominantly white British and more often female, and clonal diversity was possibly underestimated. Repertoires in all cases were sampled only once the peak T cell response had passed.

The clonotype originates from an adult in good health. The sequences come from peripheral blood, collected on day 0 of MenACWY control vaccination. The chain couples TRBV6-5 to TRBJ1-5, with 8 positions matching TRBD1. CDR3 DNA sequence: TGTGCCAGCAATCCAGGGGGCTGGAAGGCTCAGCCCCAGCATTTT. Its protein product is CASNPGGWKAQPQHF.